The present T cell receptor beta chain was sequenced within a study of T cell repertoires in aging, cancer and after chemotherapy. Multiplex touch-down PCR with TRB-A/B primers amplified rearranged V-D-J TRB sequences. TCRdb passed the multiplex PCR reads through MiXCR, listing each CDR3 protein once. Found here are about 6,100 distinct CDR3 sequences, around 33% of them singletons; the top ten hold around 31%. The CDR3 covers 12 residues. Germline V gene lookup returns CDR1 LNHDA and CDR2 SQIVND (reference sequence). V dropped 5 bases and J dropped 3 bases, with 5 bases sitting between them. This clonotype is labeled medium-sized. Amplification of TCR beta used genomic DNA extracted from peripheral blood.

This TCR came from a human donor with a blood cancer. What was sequenced was blood. The V call is TRBV19, the J call TRBJ2-1; unclear D gene. CDR3 protein: CASSRGYNEQFF. The CDR3 DNA sequence: TGTGCCAGTAGTCGCGGCTACAATGAGCAGTTCTTC.